This T cell receptor beta chain is from a study of shared clonotypes between healthy human individuals. About the research overall: The donors, a couple of women and a few men, were aged 18 to 49. Study-wide findings and caveats: All-four-donor shared clonotypes had higher generation probabilities than non-shared clonotypes did. The study drew on few donors, limiting represented genetic and exposure-history diversity.

This table comes from immunoSEQ multiplex PCR, and its TCRdb copy is limited to in-frame clones, with some not included. Among roughly 2.5 million clones listed, 85% to 95% were seen once. CDR1 and CDR2 (germline): SGHNT, YYREEE (reference sequence). CDR3 length equals 15 residues. Between the trimmed V and J ends, which lost 2 bases and 6 bases, there was a span of 16 bases. With respect to this clone: The target antigen is unknown.

This chain links TRBV5-4 with TRBJ2-3, with D tentatively TRBD2 (6 bases). The sequence was obtained from a man between 18 and 29 years old in good health. The specimen sequenced was naive CD4+ T cells sorted from blood. The subset denotes: CD45RA+ positively selected. The CDR3: CASSFTLAVLDTQYF. The CDR3 DNA sequence: TGTGCCAGCAGCTTCACACTAGCAGTGTTGGATACGCAGTATTTT.